This TCR beta chain was documented in a study of cytomegalovirus exposure and HLA in healthy donors (dated 2017 in TCRdb). Some background on the complete study: According to an earlier analysis of 450 to 650 of the donors, about 179 million T cells yielded over 90 million unique TCR beta sequences and around 300 Gb of sequence data. Of the roughly 400 genotyped donors, 81% fell in the genetic ancestry cluster associated with self-reported Caucasian donors. Genome-wide SNP genotypes for about three fifths of the 666 donors were used in a later genetic analysis, which treated that subset as a discovery cohort. Rather than drawing on any new phenotypic data, the later analysis identified candidate immune exposures from TCR beta sequences and the way those sequences occurred across donors. Roughly 5 DR-DQ haplotypes were handled as single units for association and clustering, since linkage in the cohort was strong. To predict cytomegalovirus infection status, the study brought together high-throughput TCR immunosequencing, statistical association of individual TCRs with disease status, and machine learning. The study aimed to test whether signatures of past pathogen exposure could be identified by cataloging public T cell receptors. The number of typed donors differed by locus: about 620-630 for A, B, C, DRB1 and DQB1; some 500 for DQA1; 606 for DPA1; and around 470 for DPB1. Every repertoire in the discovery cohort had been generated on one and the same sequencing platform. Among some 410 genotyped donors of the cohort, an average of about 240,000 unique TCR beta nucleotide sequences was sequenced per donor, of which 15% to 20% were non-productive. In addition to the first cohort of approximately 650 subjects, a separate validation cohort of 130 or so different subjects was used. Donor age, sex, ethnicity and CMV serostatus were collected together with the repertoire data. To study patterns of TCR occurrence, a later analysis re-analyzed previously published TCR beta repertoires from around 670 donors and added high-resolution HLA genotyping. The T cell repertoires of several hundred subjects were profiled by immunosequencing and related to cytomegalovirus serostatus. An early release covering 500 to 750 HLA-typed donors comprised approximately 300 gigabases of sequencing data and around 85 million unique TCR sequences. Class I and class II HLA loci were covered by the typing at four-digit resolution. An earlier analysis of roughly 600 of the donors used high-throughput TCR beta sequencing to judge whether each TCR beta V gene segment behaved as functional or pseudogenic.

The cohort consisted of 650 to 850 healthy bone marrow donors. Cohort members were all nominally healthy when sampled, although unrecorded immune exposures were likely present. The donor tested CMV seronegative and was one of the 352 seronegative cohort members. Each donor provided a peripheral blood sample, and peripheral blood mononuclear cells were used for TCR beta sequencing. The Qiagen DNeasy Blood Extraction Kit was used to extract genomic DNA from the blood cell samples. There are 14 amino acids in the CDR3, from cysteine to phenylalanine inclusive. Solely the CDR3 DNA is kept, with 42 bases framed from the first base. The germline V gene (reference sequence) supplies CDR1 GTSNPN and CDR2 SVGIG. The junction shows trimming of 2 bases on V and 4 bases on J, plus 11 bases between the germline ends. Regarding this clone: Its recognized antigen is unknown. Per-base qualities were not stored, and no clone one base away is much larger.

The library was obtained by the immunoSEQ multiplex PCR assay. For the multiplex PCR, a mixture combining 60 forward primers for TCR Vbeta segments and 13 reverse primers for TCR Jbeta segments was used. The CDR3 region of rearranged TCR beta genes was amplified from genomic DNA by a multiplex PCR assay. Amplified TCR beta libraries were sequenced as 87-base-pair reads on the Illumina HiSeq System. The authors' pipeline ran thus. A later analysis tallied roughly 78 million unique TCR beta chains across the 666 repertoires, and approximately 12 million of those chains were shared by two or more donors. Raw reads were error-corrected and collapsed into unique sequences with a nearest-neighbor algorithm that merged closely related sequences to remove PCR and sequencing errors. Alignment of CDR3 sequences to IMGT reference sequences was used to assign V, D and J gene segments. For a sequence to be retained, a match of at least six nucleotides was required to both a V gene segment and a J gene segment. A rearrangement counted as productive if the CDR3 had no stop codons and remained in frame with V and J, and every other rearrangement counted as non-productive. Following IMGT convention, CDR3 was defined as the stretch from the second conserved V-encoded cysteine to the conserved J-encoded phenylalanine. The earlier analysis of a few hundred of the donors excluded any sequence lacking an unambiguous match to a single V gene segment. In an earlier analysis of approximately 590 of the donors, V segments were called functional above 56.7% productive rearrangements and were called segregating when the between-donor standard deviation exceeded 5%. A statistical classification framework was built to diagnose cytomegalovirus status from the catalog of TCR beta chain sequences. V and J gene assignment, in a later analysis, came from comparing TCR nucleotide sequences with IMGT/GENE-DB human TR gene sequences. The TCRdist pipeline was used in a later analysis to assign CDR3 sequences and most-parsimonious VDJ recombination scenarios. A later analysis defined each TCR beta chain by its CDR3 amino acid sequence plus V-gene family, and excluded reads lacking a unique V-gene family. To address suspected cross-contamination and a sequencing artifact, a later analysis removed approximately 600 highly shared, low-generation-probability nucleotide sequences. For each public chain, a later analysis derived a clonal expansion index from normalized ranks of inferred template counts within each repertoire. In a later analysis, generation probabilities were computed using a VDJ recombination model fitted to out-of-frame rearrangements, and the results were checked against IGoR. A later analysis scored TCR-TCR, TCR-HLA and TCR-CMV co-occurrence with hypergeometric tests, applying a repertoire-size bias correction to TCR pairs. To estimate false discovery rates, a later analysis permuted the HLA or CMV assignments 20 times. In a later analysis, co-occurring TCRs were grouped with DBSCAN, and TCRdist sequence similarity was added when clustering was performed within HLA-allele-positive subsets. Repertoires with fewer than 30,000 or more than 120,000 public chains were left out of co-occurrence clustering, as were several repertoires with anomalous nucleotide sharing. TCRdb carries this immuneACCESS record with in-frame sequences only. Its versions omit some clonotypes, under half of them owing to an unresolved V gene in the studies checked, with the rest unexplained. Clonal size and the V and J genes are those of that table, whereas D and trimming came from the DNA. Within this sample are roughly 200,000 clones, with around 86% of them counted one time only. Of the sample, about 3% is held by the ten largest clones.

The full study reports these points: The earlier analysis of 587 of the donors excluded 15 to 20 rarely observed V segments, including chromosome 9 orphons, because counts were too low. Strong co-occurrence of HLA alleles, especially DR and DQ, made assigning TCR associations to individual alleles difficult. Some IMGT-functional V segments, including TRBV6-2 and TRBV6-3, could not be told apart with the 87-base-pair reads, so those segments were excluded. Correlated functional status among segregating V segments might reflect linkage disequilibrium, but an unknown experimental factor could not be ruled out. According to a later analysis, TCR association rates differed among HLA loci, with DRB1 alleles showing the most associated TCRs and HLA-C alleles showing the fewest. A total of 150 to 200 TCR beta chains were listed by the study as associated with cytomegalovirus. In this cohort, only TCR beta chains were sequenced, and detectable features were limited by the absence of alpha or paired-chain data. For the cohort, immune exposure information was limited to CMV serostatus. A few of the identified cytomegalovirus-associated TCR beta chains were confirmed in vitro to be specific for cytomegalovirus antigens. Because some donors lacked HLA typing at each locus, the association tests relied only on the typed subset. A further reported finding was that TCR beta sequences accurately predicted the HLA-A and HLA-B alleles for most subjects in the first cohort. In a later analysis, several top co-occurrence clusters were reported to appear linked to parvovirus B19, influenza, CMV and Epstein-Barr virus. In an earlier analysis of 500 to 650 of the donors, most TCR beta V segments appeared in productive rearrangements about 90% or about 30% of the time, broadly matching IMGT annotations. At a false discovery rate of 0.05, a later analysis linked some 17,000 TCR beta sequences to specific HLA alleles. Presence/absence analyses assumed roughly uniform sequencing depth across donors, an assumption that may not hold. In a later analysis, most CMV-associated TCR beta chains were found to appear HLA-restricted, with HLA associations seemingly driven largely by CMV exposure. The classifier was reported to diagnose cytomegalovirus status with high specificity and sensitivity in both the original cohort and the validation cohort. A group of highly shared sequence variants was considered likely to be a technical artifact of the sequencing pipeline. A later genetic analysis associated a missense DCLRE1C variant with V-gene and J-gene trimming of TCR beta chains, and an independent cohort replicated the association. Most TCR sequences were seen in very few donors, while some public TCRs were found in many individuals. It was suggested by the authors that the approach could potentially be generalized to other disease states and immunological phenotypes. In a later analysis, HLA-associated TCR beta chains were found to be more clonally expanded and to have lower generation probabilities than equally common non-associated chains. In a later genetic analysis, fewer N-insertions in productive TCRs were reported among donors in an Asian-associated ancestry cluster than the roughly 700-donor mean.

Source material: PBMCs. The chain is made from TRBV30 and TRBJ1-4, and the D gene may be TRBD1, 6 bases matching. This TCR was sampled from a middle-aged woman in good health and CMV-seronegative. The bases are TGTGCCTGGAGTAGGGGGGGGGATAATGAAAAACTGTTTTTT. This is translated as CAWSRGGDNEKLFF.